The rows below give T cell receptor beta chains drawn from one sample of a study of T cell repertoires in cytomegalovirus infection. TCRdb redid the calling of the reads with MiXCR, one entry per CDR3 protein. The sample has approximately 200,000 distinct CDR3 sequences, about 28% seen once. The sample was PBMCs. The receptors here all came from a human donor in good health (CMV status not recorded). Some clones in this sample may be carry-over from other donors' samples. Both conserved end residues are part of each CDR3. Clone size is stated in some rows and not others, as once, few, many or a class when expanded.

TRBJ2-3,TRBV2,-,CASSEEAGSTDTQYF
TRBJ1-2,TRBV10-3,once,CAISEVNSNYGYTF
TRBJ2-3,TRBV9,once,CASSWTPNGADTQYF
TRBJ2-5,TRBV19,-,CASSIASGSSGETQYF
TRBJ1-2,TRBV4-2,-,CASSLELGTDAYGYGYTF
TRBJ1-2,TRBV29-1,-,CSVGQGPNYGYTF
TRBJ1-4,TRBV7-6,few,CASSSNTATNEKLFF
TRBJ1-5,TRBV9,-,CASSERTGADQPQHF
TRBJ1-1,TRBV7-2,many,CASRPRGLEAFF
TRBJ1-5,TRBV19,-,CASSNTGQSNQPQHF
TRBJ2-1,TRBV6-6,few,CASRPRRFRLSNDQFF
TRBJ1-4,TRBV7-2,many,CASSLDVTEKLFF
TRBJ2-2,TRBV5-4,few,CASSFELANAGELFF
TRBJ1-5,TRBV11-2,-,CASSLDRQLNQPQHF
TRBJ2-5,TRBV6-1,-,CASSEFGGGQETQYF
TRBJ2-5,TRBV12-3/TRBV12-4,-,CASSPTGVETQYF
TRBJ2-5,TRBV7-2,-,CASRALAGDQETQYF
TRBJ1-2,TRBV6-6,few,CASRYLDGYTF
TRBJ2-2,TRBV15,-,CATSMPSGTGELFF
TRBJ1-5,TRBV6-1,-,CASREQGGGQPQHF
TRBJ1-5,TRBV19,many,CASSSPGLSNQPQHF
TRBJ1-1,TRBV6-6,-,CPSKMPLRTEAFF
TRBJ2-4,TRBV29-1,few,CSVQDPDIQYF
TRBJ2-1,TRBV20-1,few,CSAEGGLEQFF
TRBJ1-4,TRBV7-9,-,CATGPLLF
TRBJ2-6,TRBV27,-,CASSGLRKTSGGANVLTF
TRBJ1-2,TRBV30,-,CAWSVLANYGYTF
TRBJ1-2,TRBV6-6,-,CASSDGTGGYYGYTF
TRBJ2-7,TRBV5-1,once,CASSFGGGYEQYF
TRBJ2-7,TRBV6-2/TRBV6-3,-,CASSSQGATDEQYF
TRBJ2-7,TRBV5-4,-,CASSLVGTGGDEQYF
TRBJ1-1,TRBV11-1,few,CASRSYRGNTEAFF
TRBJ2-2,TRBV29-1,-,CSVDSSGELFF
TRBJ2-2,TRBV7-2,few,CASSSIGGVGGELFF
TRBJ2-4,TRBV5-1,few,CASSWSGAENIQYF
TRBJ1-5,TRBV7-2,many,CASRPTGSGNQPQHF
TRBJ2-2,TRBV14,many,CASSRTGTGTGELFF
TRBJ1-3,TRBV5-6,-,CASSSGTSPIRVLYF
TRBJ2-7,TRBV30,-,CAWSPGTGVDEQYF
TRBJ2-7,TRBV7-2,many,CASSAQQGYEQYF
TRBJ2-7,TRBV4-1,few,CASSQEERETASYEQYF
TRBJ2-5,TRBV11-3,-,CASSLGTGGGETQYF
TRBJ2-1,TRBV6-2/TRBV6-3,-,CASSPGQGPGVNEQFF
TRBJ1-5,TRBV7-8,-,CARARGGPPPQPQHF
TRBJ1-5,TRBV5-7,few,CASSLDPTSNQPQHF
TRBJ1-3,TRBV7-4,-,CASSLAGGSGGNTIYF
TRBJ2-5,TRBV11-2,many,CASSFWAGRQETQYF
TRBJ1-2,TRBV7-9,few,CASSSRRARGPNYGYTF
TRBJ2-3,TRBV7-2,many,CASSSPGGYTDTQYF
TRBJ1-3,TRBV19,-,CASSTTGRSGNTIYF
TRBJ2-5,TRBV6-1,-,CASSKQGGYQETQYF
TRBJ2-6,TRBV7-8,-,CASSLSRGGRRRSGANVLTF
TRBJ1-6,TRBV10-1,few,CASSQDSNSPLHF
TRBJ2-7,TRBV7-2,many,CASSWSYEQYF